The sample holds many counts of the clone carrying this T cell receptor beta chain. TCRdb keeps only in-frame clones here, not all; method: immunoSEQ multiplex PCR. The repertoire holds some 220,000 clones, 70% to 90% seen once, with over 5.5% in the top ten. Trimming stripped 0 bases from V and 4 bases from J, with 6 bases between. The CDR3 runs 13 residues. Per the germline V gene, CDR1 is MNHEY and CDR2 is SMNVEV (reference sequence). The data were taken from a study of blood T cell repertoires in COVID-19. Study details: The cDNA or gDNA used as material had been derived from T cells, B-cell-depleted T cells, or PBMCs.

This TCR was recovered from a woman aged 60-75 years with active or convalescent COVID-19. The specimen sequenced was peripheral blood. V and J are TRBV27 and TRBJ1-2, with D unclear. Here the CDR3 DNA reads TGTGCCAGCAGTTTATCAAACAGCTATGGCTACACCTTC. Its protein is CASSLSNSYGYTF.